This T cell receptor (beta chain) appears in the sequencing data of a study of human T cells and chemical hapten exposure. Study information: All patients underwent weekly scalp dosing with diphenylcyclopropenone for the full roughly 24-week study. Chiefly female patients presented with alopecia areata, totalis or universalis.

Noted time point: patch test 3, about 24 weeks after DPC sensitization. Sample treatment: therapeutic diphenylcyclopropenone sensitization with weekly scalp DPC. TCRdb ran MiXCR on the RACE reads and lists one entry per CDR3 protein. This table holds 150,000 to 200,000 distinct CDR3 sequences, approximately 24% found once. This clonotype occurred a few times. V lost 6 bases and J lost 0, with 14 bases in between. This CDR3 has 16 amino acids. CDR1 and CDR2 (germline): MDHEN, SYDVKM. The rearrangement uses TRBV28 and TRBJ2-2, with D possibly matching TRBD1 (7 bases). Sequenced material: whole blood, taken in connection with sensitization to the hapten diphenylcyclopropenone (DPC). The TCR sequence derives from a woman aged 40 to 49 with alopecia areata. Some clones in this sample may be carry-over from other donors' samples. The CDR3 DNA reads as TGTGCCAGCAGCCCTGGCGGGACAGCGAACACCGGGGAGCTGTTTTTT. Translated, it gives CASSPGGTANTGELFF. Looking up the rest from reference TRBV28 and TRBJ2-2 gives the full variable domain: DVKVTQSSRYLVKRTGEKVFLECVQDMDHENMFWYRQDPGLGLRLIYFSYDVKMKEKGDIPEGYSVSREKKERFSLILESASTNQTSMYLCASSPGGTANTGELFFGEGSRLTVL.